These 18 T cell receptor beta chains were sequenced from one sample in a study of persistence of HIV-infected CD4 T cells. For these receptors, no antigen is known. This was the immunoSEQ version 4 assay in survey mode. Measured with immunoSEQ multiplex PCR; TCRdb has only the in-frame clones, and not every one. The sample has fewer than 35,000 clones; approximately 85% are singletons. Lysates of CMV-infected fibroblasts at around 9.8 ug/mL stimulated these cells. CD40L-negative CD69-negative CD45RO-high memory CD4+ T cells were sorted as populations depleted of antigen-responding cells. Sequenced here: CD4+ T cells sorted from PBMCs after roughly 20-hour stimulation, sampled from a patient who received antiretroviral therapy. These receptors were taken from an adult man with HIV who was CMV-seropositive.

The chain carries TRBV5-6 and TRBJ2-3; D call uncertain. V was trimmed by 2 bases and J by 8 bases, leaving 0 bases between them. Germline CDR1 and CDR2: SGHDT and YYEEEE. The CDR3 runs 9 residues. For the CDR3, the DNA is TGTGCCAGCAGCTTTACGCAGTATTTT. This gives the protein CASSFTQYF.

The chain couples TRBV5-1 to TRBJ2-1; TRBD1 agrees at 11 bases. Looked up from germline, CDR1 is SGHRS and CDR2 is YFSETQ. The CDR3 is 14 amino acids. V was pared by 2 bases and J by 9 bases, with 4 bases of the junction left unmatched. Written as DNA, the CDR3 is TGCGCCAGCAGCTTAAGGACAGGGGGCGCTGAGCAGTTCTTC. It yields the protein CASSLRTGGAEQFF.

The CDR3 is CASSIPGTASYEQYF. The DNA of the CDR3 is TGTGCCAGCAGTATCCCCGGGACAGCTTCCTACGAGCAGTACTTC. This chain uses TRBV6-5 with TRBJ2-7, with 7 bases that match TRBD1. Germline V gene sequence: CDR1 MNHEY, CDR2 SVGAGI. J was trimmed by 1 base and V by 5 bases; bases with no gene match: 8. The CDR3 is 15 residues long.

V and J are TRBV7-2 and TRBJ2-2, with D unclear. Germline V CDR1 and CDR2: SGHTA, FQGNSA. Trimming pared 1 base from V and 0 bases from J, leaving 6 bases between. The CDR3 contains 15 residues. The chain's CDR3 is CASSLGGSNTGELFF. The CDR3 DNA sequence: TGTGCCAGCAGCTTAGGCGGATCGAACACCGGGGAGCTGTTTTTT. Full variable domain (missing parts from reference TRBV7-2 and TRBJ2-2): GAGVSQSPSNKVTEKGKDVELRCDPISGHTALYWYRQSLGQGLEFLIYFQGNSAPDKSGLPSDRFSAERTGGSVSTLTIQRTQQEDSAVYLCASSLGGSNTGELFFGEGSRLTVL.

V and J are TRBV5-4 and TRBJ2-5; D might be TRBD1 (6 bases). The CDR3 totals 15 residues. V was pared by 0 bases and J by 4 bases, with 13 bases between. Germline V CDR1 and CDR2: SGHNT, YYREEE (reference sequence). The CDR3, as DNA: TGTGCCAGCAGCTTGGATCAGGGGCATGGAGAGACCCAGTACTTC. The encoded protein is CASSLDQGHGETQYF.

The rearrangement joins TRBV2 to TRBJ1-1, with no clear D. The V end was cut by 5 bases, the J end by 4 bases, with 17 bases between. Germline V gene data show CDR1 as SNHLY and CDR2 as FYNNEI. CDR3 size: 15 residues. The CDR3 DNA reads TGTGCCAGCAGTTCCGAGGGAGTAGGGAGCACTGAAGCTTTCTTT. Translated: CASSSEGVGSTEAFF.

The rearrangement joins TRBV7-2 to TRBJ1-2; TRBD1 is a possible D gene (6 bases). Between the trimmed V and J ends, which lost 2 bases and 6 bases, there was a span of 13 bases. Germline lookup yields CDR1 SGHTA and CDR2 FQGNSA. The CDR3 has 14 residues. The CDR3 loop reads CASSLSQGVDGYTF. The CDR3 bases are TGTGCCAGCAGCTTATCACAGGGCGTCGATGGCTACACCTTC.

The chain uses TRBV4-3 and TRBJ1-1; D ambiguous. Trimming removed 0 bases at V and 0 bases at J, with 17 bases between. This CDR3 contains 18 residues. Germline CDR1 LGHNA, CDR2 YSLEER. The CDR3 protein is CASSQDRRKQRLNTEAFF. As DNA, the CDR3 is TGCGCCAGCAGCCAAGATCGTAGGAAACAGCGGTTGAACACTGAAGCTTTCTTT.

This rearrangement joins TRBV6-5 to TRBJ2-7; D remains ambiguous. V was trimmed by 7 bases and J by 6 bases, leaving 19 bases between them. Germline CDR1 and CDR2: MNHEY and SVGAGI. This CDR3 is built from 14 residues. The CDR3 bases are TGTGCCAGCACCGGCGCACACTTCCTCCTCGAGCAGTACTTC. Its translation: CASTGAHFLLEQYF.

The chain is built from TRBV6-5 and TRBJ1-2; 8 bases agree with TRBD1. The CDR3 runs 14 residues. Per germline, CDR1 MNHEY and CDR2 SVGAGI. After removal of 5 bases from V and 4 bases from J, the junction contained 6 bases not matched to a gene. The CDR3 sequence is CASSKTGAAYGYTF. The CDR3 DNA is TGTGCCAGCAGTAAGACAGGGGCCGCCTATGGCTACACCTTC.

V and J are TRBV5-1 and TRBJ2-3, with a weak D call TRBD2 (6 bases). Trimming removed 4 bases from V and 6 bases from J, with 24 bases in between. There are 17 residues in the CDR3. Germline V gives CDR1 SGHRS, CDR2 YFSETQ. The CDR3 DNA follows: TGCGCCAGCAGCCCGGGGAGGCGGGGTCCCTCCAGGGATACGCAGTATTTT. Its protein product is CASSPGRRGPSRDTQYF.

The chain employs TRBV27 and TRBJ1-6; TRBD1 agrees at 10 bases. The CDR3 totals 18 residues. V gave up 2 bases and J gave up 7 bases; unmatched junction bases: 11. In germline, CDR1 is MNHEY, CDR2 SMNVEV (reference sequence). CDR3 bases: TGTGCCAGCAGTTTAAGGGTTCGTCGGACAGGGGGAAATTCACCCCTCCACTTT. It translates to CASSLRVRRTGGNSPLHF.

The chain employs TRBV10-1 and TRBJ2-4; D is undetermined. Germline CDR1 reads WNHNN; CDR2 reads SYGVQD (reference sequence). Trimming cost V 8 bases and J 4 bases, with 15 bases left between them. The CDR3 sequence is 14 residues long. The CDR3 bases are TGCGCCAGCTACCGGCGTAGATGTAAAAACATTCAGTACTTC. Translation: CASYRRRCKNIQYF.

The CDR3 DNA reads TGTGCCAGCAGTGACACGGACAAGAACACTGAAGCTTTCTTT. Protein: CASSDTDKNTEAFF. The chain combines TRBV6-4 with TRBJ1-1; D perhaps matches TRBD1 (5 bases). Germline V gene lookup returns CDR1 MRHNA and CDR2 SNTAGT. The ends were cut back, 2 bases at V and 1 base at J, with 8 bases in the middle. This CDR3 is built from 14 residues.

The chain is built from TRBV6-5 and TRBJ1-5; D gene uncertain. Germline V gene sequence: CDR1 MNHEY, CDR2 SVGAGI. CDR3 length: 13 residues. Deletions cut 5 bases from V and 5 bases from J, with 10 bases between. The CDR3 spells CASSPTVYQPQHF. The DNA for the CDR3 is TGTGCCAGCAGTCCGACCGTCTATCAGCCCCAGCATTTT.

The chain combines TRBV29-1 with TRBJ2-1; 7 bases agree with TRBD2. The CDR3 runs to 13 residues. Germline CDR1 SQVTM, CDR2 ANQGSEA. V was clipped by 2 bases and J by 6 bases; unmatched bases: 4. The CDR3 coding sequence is TGCAGCGTTGAAAAGCGGGGCACCAATGAGCAGTTCTTC. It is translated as CSVEKRGTNEQFF.

CDR3 DNA sequence: TGCGCCAGCAGCCCCAACACAGATACGCAGTATTTT. It codes for CASSPNTDTQYF. V gene TRBV5-1 combines with J gene TRBJ2-3; D unresolved. The CDR3 is made up of 12 amino acids. Germline CDR1 is SGHRS and CDR2 is YFSETQ. V shed 4 bases and J shed 2 bases, with 5 bases lying between them.

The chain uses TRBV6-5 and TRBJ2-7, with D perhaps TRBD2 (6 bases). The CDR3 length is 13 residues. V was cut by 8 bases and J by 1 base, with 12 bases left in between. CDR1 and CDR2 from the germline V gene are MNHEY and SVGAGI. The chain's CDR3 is CASGRPSSYEQYF. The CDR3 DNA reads TGTGCCAGCGGGAGGCCTTCTTCCTACGAGCAGTACTTC.